This TCR beta chain was recorded in a study of T cells in Graves' hyperthyroidism and ophthalmopathy. Amplified TCR beta CDR3 regions derived from RNA transcripts. First-round RT-PCR of the TCR CDR3 relied on the HTBI primer set. MiXCR, applied by TCRdb to the multiplex PCR reads, yields one record per CDR3 protein. The sample carries 270,000 or so distinct CDR3 sequences, about 16% recorded once. In germline, CDR1 is MNHEY, CDR2 SMNVEV (reference sequence). The CDR3 contains 15 residues. Trimming took off 7 bases at V and 2 bases at J, with 16 bases between the two ends. This clonotype was counted ten times or more.

The rearrangement joins TRBV27 to TRBJ2-3; D possibly corresponds to TRBD2 (6 bases). The origin of this receptor is a woman between 45 and 65 years old with Graves' hyperthyroidism that later progressed to Graves' ophthalmopathy. Sequenced sample: blood. The CDR3 bases are TGTGCCAGCAAAGTGGGAGGCATTCCCACAGATACGCAGTATTTT. Residues: CASKVGGIPTDTQYF.